The next 19 T cell receptor beta chains were all read from a single sample in a study of cytomegalovirus exposure and HLA in healthy donors. The PCR employed 60 Vbeta primers together with 13 Jbeta primers. Method: immunoSEQ multiplex PCR; TCRdb's copy keeps in-frame clones and lacks some. This sample carries more than 150,000 clones, approximately 78% of them seen once, and the ten largest clones take roughly 0.8%. Material: PBMCs. All receptors come from a woman younger than 35 in good health and CMV-seronegative.

The chain has TRBV5-1 and TRBJ2-2; 8 nucleotides line up with TRBD1. The germline V gene has CDR1 SGHRS and CDR2 YFSETQ. With 7 bases clipped from V and 1 base from J, the junction kept 0 bases outside the gene matches. CDR3 size: 13 residues. The DNA for the CDR3 is TGCGCCAGCGGGACAGGGAACACCGGGGAGCTGTTTTTT. It codes for CASGTGNTGELFF. Looking up the rest from reference TRBV5-1 and TRBJ2-2 gives the full variable domain: KAGVTQTPRYLIKTRGQQVTLSCSPISGHRSVSWYQQTPGQGLQFLFEYFSETQRNKGNFPGRFSGRQFSNSRSEMNVSTLELGDSALYLCASGTGNTGELFFGEGSRLTVL.

The rearrangement joins TRBV5-4 to TRBJ2-5; no reliable D call. Germline values: CDR1 SGHNT, CDR2 YYREEE (reference sequence). CDR3 length equals 13 residues. V was trimmed by 2 bases and J by 3 bases, leaving 8 bases between them. CDR3 residues: CASSFGEEETQYF. Here the CDR3 DNA reads TGTGCCAGCAGCTTCGGAGAAGAAGAGACCCAGTACTTC.

V is TRBV7-9 and J is TRBJ2-3; no reliable D call. Trimming cost V 2 bases and J 4 bases, with 4 bases left between them. The germline CDR1 and CDR2 sequences are SEHNR and FQNEAQ (reference sequence). The CDR3 is 12 amino acids. The CDR3, as DNA: TGTGCCAGCAGCTTACAGGCAGATACGCAGTATTTT. It yields the protein CASSLQADTQYF.

The chain recombines TRBV6-1 with TRBJ1-5; maybe TRBD1 (6 bases). The CDR3 is 16 amino acids. The V gene's germline CDR1 is MNHNS and CDR2 SASEGT. Trimming took 0 bases from V and 6 from J, leaving 15 bases between them. Here the CDR3 DNA reads TGTGCCAGCAGTGAAGCGGCGTGGGGGCGAAGTCAGCCCCAGCATTTT. It encodes CASSEAAWGRSQPQHF.

A note on this clone: Other nucleotide sequences from this sample produce the same CDR3. This rearrangement joins TRBV6-1 to TRBJ1-5; D may be TRBD1 (6 bases). V gave up 0 bases and J gave up 5 bases, with 8 bases separating them. Germline V gives CDR1 MNHNS, CDR2 SASEGT. This CDR3 is 14 amino acids long. The CDR3 loop is CASSEAGGDQPQHF. For the CDR3, the DNA is TGTGCCAGCAGTGAAGCAGGGGGGGATCAGCCCCAGCATTTT.

This clone was observed a few times. The rearrangement uses TRBV5-1 and TRBJ2-7, with 11 nucleotides matching TRBD2. CDR3 length: 14 residues. V trimming: 3 bases; J trimming: 7 bases; junction bases outside the gene matches: 6. Looked up from germline, CDR1 is SGHRS and CDR2 is YFSETQ. The CDR3 DNA follows: TGCGCCAGCAGCTCGACTAGCGGGGAGAGAGAGCAGTACTTC. Amino acids: CASSSTSGEREQYF.

This chain connects TRBV2 to TRBJ2-3, with 7 bases matching TRBD2. The CDR3 sequence is 13 residues long. Germline values: CDR1 SNHLY, CDR2 FYNNEI. Losses at the gene ends were 6 bases for V and 6 bases for J; bases not matched to a gene: 6. The CDR3 DNA follows: TGTGCCAGCAGACTCGGGAGGACCGATACGCAGTATTTT. This sequence encodes CASRLGRTDTQYF. Based on the CDR3 plus reference TRBV2 and TRBJ2-3, the full variable domain is EPEVTQTPSHQVTQMGQEVILRCVPISNHLYFYWYRQILGQKVEFLVSFYNNEISEKSEIFDDQFSVERPDGSNFTLKIRSTKLEDSAMYFCASRLGRTDTQYFGPGTRLTVL.

This clone was picked up a small number of times. The chain's CDR3 is CASSHGQEYSNQPQHF. The DNA of the CDR3 is TGTGCCAGTAGTCACGGCCAGGAATATAGCAATCAGCCCCAGCATTTT. V and J are TRBV19 and TRBJ1-5; D call uncertain. Germline V CDR1 and CDR2: LNHDA, SQIVND (reference sequence). With 5 bases removed from V and 0 bases from J, the gap between germline ends came to 14 bases. The CDR3 has 16 amino acids.

This clone was seen a handful of times. V gene TRBV29-1 combines with J gene TRBJ1-2; 7 nucleotides match TRBD1. After removal of 0 bases from V and 7 bases from J, the junction contained 11 bases not matched to a gene. Germline loops: CDR1 SQVTM, CDR2 ANQGSEA. This CDR3 spans 15 amino acids. The chain's CDR3 is CSVEDSHRGRPGYTF. In DNA form, the CDR3 reads TGCAGCGTTGAAGATAGTCACAGGGGTAGACCTGGCTACACCTTC.

This clone was picked up one time. The chain combines TRBV13 with TRBJ1-6; 7 nucleotides agree with TRBD1. The CDR3 totals 14 residues. Looked up from germline, CDR1 is PRHDT and CDR2 is FYEKMQ (reference sequence). V lost 5 bases, J lost 5 bases, and 3 bases stayed unmatched. CDR3 in amino acids: CASSGGQNNSPLHF. CDR3 sequence (DNA): TGTGCCAGCAGCGGGGGACAGAATAATTCACCCCTCCACTTT.

The CDR3 here is CASSPSRTSNEQFF. CDR3 DNA: TGTGCCAGCTCACCCTCTCGGACTAGCAATGAGCAGTTCTTC. The V and J genes are TRBV18 and TRBJ2-1; TRBD2 matches 7 bases. This CDR3 spans 14 amino acids. J gave up 6 bases and V 3 bases, and 5 bases lay outside the gene matches. Germline V gives CDR1 KGHSH, CDR2 LQKENI. Full variable domain (remainder filled in from reference TRBV18 and TRBJ2-1): NAGVMQNPRHLVRRRGQEARLRCSPMKGHSHVYWYRQLPEEGLKFMVYLQKENIIDESGMPKERFSAEFPKEGPSILRIQQVVRGDSAAYFCASSPSRTSNEQFFGPGTRLTVL.

The chain employs TRBV4-1 and TRBJ2-7; D gene ambiguous. Trimming cost V 2 bases and J 0 bases, with 8 bases left between them. In germline, CDR1 is MGHRA, CDR2 YSYEKL. The CDR3 consists of 14 residues. CDR3 DNA sequence: TGCGCCAGCAGCCAAACAGATATCTCCTACGAGCAGTACTTC. It specifies CASSQTDISYEQYF.

This clone was detected only a few times. The V call is TRBV7-9, the J call TRBJ1-5, with 7 bases that match TRBD1. Per the germline V gene, CDR1 is SEHNR and CDR2 is FQNEAQ (reference sequence). V trimming: 5 bases; J trimming: 3 bases; junction bases outside the gene matches: 10. CDR3 length: 16 amino acids. This chain's CDR3 is CASSPTYRGTNQPQHF. CDR3 sequence (DNA): TGTGCCAGCAGCCCAACTTACAGGGGTACCAATCAGCCCCAGCATTTT.

Here the CDR3 DNA reads TGTGCCAGCAGTGACAATCCGGGACAGGGGACAGATACGCAGTATTTT. Its translation is CASSDNPGQGTDTQYF. V gene TRBV25-1 combines with J gene TRBJ2-3, with TRBD1 matching 10 bases. Germline lookup yields CDR1 MGHDK and CDR2 SYGVNS. V lost 3 bases to trimming and J lost 3 bases; unmatched junction nucleotides: 6. The CDR3 contains 16 residues.

The CDR3 DNA sequence: TGCGCCAGCAGCGAAGGGACAGGGGTCAATCAGCCCCAGCATTTT. Encoded protein: CASSEGTGVNQPQHF. The chain carries TRBV5-1 and TRBJ1-5, with 10 bases identical to TRBD1. Germline V gene data show CDR1 as SGHRS and CDR2 as YFSETQ. This CDR3 spans 15 amino acids. The V and J ends lost 4 bases and 3 bases, in that order; junction bases with no gene match: 4.

Only one count was recorded for this clone. The chain uses TRBV6-6 and TRBJ2-4; 10 positions match TRBD2. Germline V lookup: CDR1 MNHNY, CDR2 SVGAGI (reference sequence). With 5 bases clipped from V and 11 bases from J, the junction kept 12 bases outside the gene matches. This CDR3 is built from 15 residues. For the CDR3, the DNA is TGTGCCAGCAGTCCAAGCGGGGGGGCGAGAGCTCTTCAGTACTTC. Amino acids: CASSPSGGARALQYF.

This clone was detected once. The chain joins TRBV7-9 to TRBJ2-1; 10 bases agree with TRBD2. The CDR3 extends over 15 amino acids. The germline V gene has CDR1 SEHNR and CDR2 FQNEAQ (reference sequence). The ends lost 2 bases at V and 8 bases at J; junction bases unmatched: 6. The CDR3 DNA follows: TGTGCCAGCAGCTTAAGGGCTAGCGGGGGCCATGAGCAGTTCTTC. Protein product: CASSLRASGGHEQFF.

With regard to this clone: Germline is not matched at one junction end, which may reflect a read error. The chain links TRBV7-9 to TRBJ1-1; D not certain. Per germline, CDR1 SEHNR and CDR2 FQNEAQ (reference sequence). The CDR3 loop spans 13 amino acids. The CDR3 spells CSSSLNYNTEAFF. The DNA for the CDR3 is TGTTCCAGCAGCTTAAATTATAACACTGAAGCTTTCTTT.

The chain carries TRBV6-5 and TRBJ1-4; TRBD1 aligns across 9 bases. CDR1 and CDR2 from the germline V gene are MNHEY and SVGAGI. This CDR3 has 15 residues. The ends lost 6 bases at V and 6 bases at J; junction bases unmatched: 8. The CDR3 sequence is CASRTGGTGHEKLFF. For the CDR3, the DNA is TGTGCCAGCAGAACTGGCGGGACAGGGCATGAAAAACTGTTTTTT.